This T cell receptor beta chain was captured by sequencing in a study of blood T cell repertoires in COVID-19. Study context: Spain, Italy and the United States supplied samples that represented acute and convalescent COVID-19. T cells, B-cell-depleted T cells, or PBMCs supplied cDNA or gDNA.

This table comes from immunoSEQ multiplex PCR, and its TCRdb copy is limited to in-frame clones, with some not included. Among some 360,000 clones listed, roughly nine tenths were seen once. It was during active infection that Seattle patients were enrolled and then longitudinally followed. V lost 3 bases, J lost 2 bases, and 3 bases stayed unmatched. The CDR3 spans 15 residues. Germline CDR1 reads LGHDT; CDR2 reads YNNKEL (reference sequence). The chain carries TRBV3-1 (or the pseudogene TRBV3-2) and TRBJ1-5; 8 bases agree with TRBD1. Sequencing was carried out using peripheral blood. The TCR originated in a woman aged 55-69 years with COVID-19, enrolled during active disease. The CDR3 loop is CASSQNRGGNQPQHF. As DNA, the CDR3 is TGTGCCAGCAGCCAGAACAGGGGGGGCAATCAGCCCCAGCATTTT.